This T cell receptor beta chain was identified during a study of CD8+ T cells in alopecia areata. Across the whole study: Tofacitinib administration to treated patients was oral, at 5 to 10 mg twice daily.

cDNA serving as the sequencing template came from extracted, reverse transcribed RNA. Sequenced by immunoSEQ multiplex PCR; TCRdb stores in-frame clones only, minus some. The data hold 90,000 to 100,000 clones, with around 45% observed a single time. The germline V and J ends were trimmed by 5 bases and 4 bases, with 15 bases remaining between them. Germline loops: CDR1 SGHTA, CDR2 FQGNSA. The CDR3 is made up of 15 amino acids. Study outcomes and limitations: Scalp data also include sequences from resident alphabeta T cells of normal skin.

This clone occurred a few times. Its antigen is undetermined. Researchers took lesional scalp punch biopsies and peripheral blood from people who were alopecia areata patients. The sample taken for sequencing was CD4+ T cells sorted from blood. The origin of this receptor is a human donor with alopecia areata. J is TRBJ2-1 and V is TRBV7-2; possible D gene TRBD2, 6 bases. The CDR3 protein is CASSRVGGVYNEQFF. CDR3 nucleotide sequence: TGTGCCAGCAGCAGAGTCGGGGGAGTTTACAATGAGCAGTTCTTC.